Given below is one T cell receptor (beta chain) in context. These data are taken from a study of blood T cell repertoires in COVID-19. Study overall: T cells, B-cell-depleted T cells, or PBMCs provided the cDNA or gDNA that served as material.

The authors' processing: Nucleated cell counts were estimated from reference gene primer amplification. Assay: immunoSEQ multiplex PCR; the TCRdb copy retains only in-frame clones and omits some. V and J calls and clone size are copied from that table; D and trimming were computed from the DNA. The sample lists roughly 49,000 clones; about 83% were seen once. The V gene end was trimmed by 6 bases and the J gene end by 2 bases; junction bases not matched to a gene: 6. The CDR3 has 17 amino acids. Germline V gene data show CDR1 as KGHSH and CDR2 as LQKENI. The sample consisted of peripheral blood. The receptor was derived from a man in his fifties or sixties with acute or convalescent COVID-19. The chain couples TRBV18 to TRBJ2-1, with TRBD2 matching over 14 bases. CDR3 in DNA: TGTGCCAGCTCTCAGACTAGCGGGGGGGCCACCTACAATGAGCAGTTCTTC. Protein sequence: CASSQTSGGATYNEQFF. Variable domain in full (rest from reference TRBV18 and TRBJ2-1): NAGVMQNPRHLVRRRGQEARLRCSPMKGHSHVYWYRQLPEEGLKFMVYLQKENIIDESGMPKERFSAEFPKEGPSILRIQQVVRGDSAAYFCASSQTSGGATYNEQFFGPGTRLTVL.